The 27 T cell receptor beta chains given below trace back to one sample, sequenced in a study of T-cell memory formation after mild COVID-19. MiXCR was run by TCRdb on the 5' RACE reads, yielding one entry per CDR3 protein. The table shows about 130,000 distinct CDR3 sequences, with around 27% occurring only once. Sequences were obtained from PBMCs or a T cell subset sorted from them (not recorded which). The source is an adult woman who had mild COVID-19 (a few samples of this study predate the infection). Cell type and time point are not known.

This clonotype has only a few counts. The CDR3 protein is CASSSTGPRETQYF. In DNA, the CDR3 is TGTGCCAGCAGCTCGACAGGCCCTCGGGAGACCCAGTACTTC. The J gene is TRBJ2-5, the V gene TRBV11-2, with D tentatively TRBD1 (6 bases). V was pared by 4 bases and J by 5 bases, with 14 bases between. In germline, CDR1 is SGHAT, CDR2 FQNNGV. The CDR3 has 14 amino acids. Full variable domain (missing parts from reference TRBV11-2 and TRBJ2-5): EAGVAQSPRYKIIEKRQSVAFWCNPISGHATLYWYQQILGQGPKLLIQFQNNGVVDDSQLPKDRFSAERLKGVDSTLKIQPAKLEDSAVYLCASSSTGPRETQYFGPGTRLLVL.

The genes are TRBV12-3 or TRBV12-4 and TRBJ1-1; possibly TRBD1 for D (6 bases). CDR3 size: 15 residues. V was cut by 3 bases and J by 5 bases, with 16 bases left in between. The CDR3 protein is CASSFSPGVKTEAFF. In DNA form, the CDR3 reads TGTGCCAGCAGTTTCAGCCCAGGGGTAAAGACTGAAGCTTTCTTT.

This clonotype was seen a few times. The CDR3 DNA is TGCGCCAGCAGCACCGGGTCGGCGGGCTACACCTTC. This gives the protein CASSTGSAGYTF. V gene TRBV5-1 combines with J gene TRBJ1-2; D gene ambiguous. With 4 bases removed from V and 8 bases from J, the gap between germline ends came to 12 bases. Germline lookup yields CDR1 SGHRS and CDR2 YFSETQ. CDR3 length: 12 amino acids.

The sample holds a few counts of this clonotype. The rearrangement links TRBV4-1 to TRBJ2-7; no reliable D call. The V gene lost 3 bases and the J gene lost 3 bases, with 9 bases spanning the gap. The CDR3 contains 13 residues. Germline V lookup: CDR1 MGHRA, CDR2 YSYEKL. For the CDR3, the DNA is TGCGCCAGCAGCCAGGTCGGCGGCTACGAGCAGTACTTC. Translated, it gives CASSQVGGYEQYF.

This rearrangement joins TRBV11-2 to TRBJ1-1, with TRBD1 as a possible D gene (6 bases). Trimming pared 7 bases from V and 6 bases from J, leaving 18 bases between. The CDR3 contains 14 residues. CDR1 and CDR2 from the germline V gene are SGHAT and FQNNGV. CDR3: CASTRQDLGAEAFF. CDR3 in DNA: TGTGCCAGCACCCGACAGGACCTGGGCGCTGAAGCTTTCTTT.

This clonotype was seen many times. The CDR3 sequence: CASIDYNNEQFF. The CDR3 DNA sequence: TGTGCCAGCATAGACTATAACAATGAGCAGTTCTTC. The rearrangement uses TRBV12-3 or TRBV12-4 and TRBJ2-1; D might be TRBD2 (5 bases). V lost 7 bases to trimming and J lost 5 bases, with 9 bases between them. This CDR3 is 12 amino acids long.

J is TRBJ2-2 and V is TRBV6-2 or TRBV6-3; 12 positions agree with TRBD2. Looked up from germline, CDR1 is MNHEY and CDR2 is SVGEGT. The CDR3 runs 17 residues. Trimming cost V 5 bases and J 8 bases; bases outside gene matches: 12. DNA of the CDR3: TGTGCCAGCAGTGCCGCCCCCCTAGCGGGAGGGGTGGGGGAGCTGTTTTTT. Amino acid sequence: CASSAAPLAGGVGELFF.

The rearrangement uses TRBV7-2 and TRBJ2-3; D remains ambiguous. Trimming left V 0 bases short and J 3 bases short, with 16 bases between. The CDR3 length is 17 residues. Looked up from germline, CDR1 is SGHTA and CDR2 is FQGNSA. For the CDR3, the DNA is TGTGCCAGCAGCTTAGCGTCGTGGGCTACTTCAACAGATACGCAGTATTTT. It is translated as CASSLASWATSTDTQYF.

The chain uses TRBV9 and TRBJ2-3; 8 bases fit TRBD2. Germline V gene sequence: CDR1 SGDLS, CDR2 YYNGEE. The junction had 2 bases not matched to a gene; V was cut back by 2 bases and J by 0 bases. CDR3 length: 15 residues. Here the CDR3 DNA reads TGTGCCAGCAGCGTCCGGGGGGGAAGCACAGATACGCAGTATTTT. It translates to CASSVRGGSTDTQYF. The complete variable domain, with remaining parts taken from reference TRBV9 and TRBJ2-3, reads DSGVTQTPKHLITATGQRVTLRCSPRSGDLSVYWYQQSLDQGLQFLIQYYNGEERAKGNILERFSAQQFPDLHSELNLSSLELGDSALYFCASSVRGGSTDTQYFGPGTRLTVL.

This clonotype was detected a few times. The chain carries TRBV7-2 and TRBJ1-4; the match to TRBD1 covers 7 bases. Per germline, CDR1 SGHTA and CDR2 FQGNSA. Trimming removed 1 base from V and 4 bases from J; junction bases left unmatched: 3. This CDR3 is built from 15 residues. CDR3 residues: CASSLGTGFNEKLFF. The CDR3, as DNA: TGTGCCAGCAGCTTAGGGACAGGCTTTAATGAAAAACTGTTTTTT.

CDR3 protein: CASSSGQGELGEAFF. The CDR3 DNA sequence: TGTGCCAGCAGCTCCGGACAGGGGGAATTAGGTGAAGCTTTCTTT. The V call is TRBV7-6, the J call TRBJ1-1; 10 nucleotides agree with TRBD1. CDR1 SGHVS and CDR2 FNYEAQ come from the germline V gene. CDR3 size: 15 residues. After removal of 4 bases from V and 7 bases from J, the junction contained 9 bases not matched to a gene.

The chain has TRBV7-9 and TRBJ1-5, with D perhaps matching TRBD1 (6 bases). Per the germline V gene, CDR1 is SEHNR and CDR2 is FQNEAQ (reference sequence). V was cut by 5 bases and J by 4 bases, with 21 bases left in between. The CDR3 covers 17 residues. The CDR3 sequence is CASSLTRDQGSNQPQHF. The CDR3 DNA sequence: TGTGCCAGCAGCCTCACCCGAGACCAGGGGTCAAATCAGCCCCAGCATTTT.

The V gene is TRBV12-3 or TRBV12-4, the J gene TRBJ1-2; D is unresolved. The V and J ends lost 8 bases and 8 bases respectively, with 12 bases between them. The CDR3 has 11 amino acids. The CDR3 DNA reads TGTGCCAGCGGGGAGGGCGGCGGCTACACCTTC. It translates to CASGEGGGYTF.

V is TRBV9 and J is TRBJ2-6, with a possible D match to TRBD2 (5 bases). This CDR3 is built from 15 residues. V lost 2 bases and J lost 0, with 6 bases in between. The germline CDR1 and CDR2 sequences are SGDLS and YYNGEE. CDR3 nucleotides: TGTGCCAGCAGCGTGAGGGTCTCTGGGGCCAACGTCCTGACTTTC. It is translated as CASSVRVSGANVLTF.

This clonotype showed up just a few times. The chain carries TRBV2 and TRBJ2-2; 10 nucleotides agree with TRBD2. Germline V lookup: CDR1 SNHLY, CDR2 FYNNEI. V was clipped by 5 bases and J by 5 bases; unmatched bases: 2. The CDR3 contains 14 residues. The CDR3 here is CASSPTSGTGELFF. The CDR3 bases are TGTGCCAGCAGTCCGACTAGCGGGACCGGGGAGCTGTTTTTT.

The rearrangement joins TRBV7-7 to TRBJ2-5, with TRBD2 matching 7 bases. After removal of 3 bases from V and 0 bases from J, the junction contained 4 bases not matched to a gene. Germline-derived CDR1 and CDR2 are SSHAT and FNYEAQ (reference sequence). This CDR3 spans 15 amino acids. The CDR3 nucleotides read TGTGCCAGCAGCTTCAAAACTAGCGACCAAGAGACCCAGTACTTC. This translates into CASSFKTSDQETQYF.

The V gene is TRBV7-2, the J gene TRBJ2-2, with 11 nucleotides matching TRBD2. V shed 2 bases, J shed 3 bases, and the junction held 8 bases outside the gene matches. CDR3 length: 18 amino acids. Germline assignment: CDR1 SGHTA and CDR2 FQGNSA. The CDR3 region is CASSLLAGGPSDTGELFF. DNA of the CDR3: TGTGCCAGCAGCTTATTAGCGGGGGGGCCATCGGACACCGGGGAGCTGTTTTTT.

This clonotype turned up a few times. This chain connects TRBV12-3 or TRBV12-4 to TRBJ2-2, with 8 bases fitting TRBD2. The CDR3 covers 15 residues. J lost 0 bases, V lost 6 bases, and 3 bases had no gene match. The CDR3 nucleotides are TGTGCCAGCAGGGGAGCGGGAGCGAACACCGGGGAGCTGTTTTTT. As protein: CASRGAGANTGELFF.

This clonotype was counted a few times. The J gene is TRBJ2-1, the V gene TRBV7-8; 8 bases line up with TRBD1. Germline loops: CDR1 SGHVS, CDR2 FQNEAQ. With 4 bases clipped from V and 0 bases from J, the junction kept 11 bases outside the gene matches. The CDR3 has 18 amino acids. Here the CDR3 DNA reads TGTGCCAGCAGCTGGGCCCAGGGGGCGGGATTCTCCTACAATGAGCAGTTCTTC. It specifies CASSWAQGAGFSYNEQFF.

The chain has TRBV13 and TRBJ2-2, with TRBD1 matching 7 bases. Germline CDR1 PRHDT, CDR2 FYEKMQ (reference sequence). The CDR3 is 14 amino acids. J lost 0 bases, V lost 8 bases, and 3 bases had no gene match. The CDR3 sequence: CASGTVSNTGELFF. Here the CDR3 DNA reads TGTGCCAGCGGGACAGTATCGAACACCGGGGAGCTGTTTTTT.

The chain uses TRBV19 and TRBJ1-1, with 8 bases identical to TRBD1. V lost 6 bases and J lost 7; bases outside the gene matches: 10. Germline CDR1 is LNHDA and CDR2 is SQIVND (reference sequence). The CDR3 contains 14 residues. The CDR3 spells CASSLPGQDIEAFF. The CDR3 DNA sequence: TGTGCCAGTAGCCTTCCGGGACAGGATATTGAAGCTTTCTTT. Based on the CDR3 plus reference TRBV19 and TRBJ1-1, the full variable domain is DGGITQSPKYLFRKEGQNVTLSCEQNLNHDAMYWYRQDPGQGLRLIYYSQIVNDFQKGDIAEGYSVSREKKESFPLTVTSAQKNPTAFYLCASSLPGQDIEAFFGQGTRLTVV.

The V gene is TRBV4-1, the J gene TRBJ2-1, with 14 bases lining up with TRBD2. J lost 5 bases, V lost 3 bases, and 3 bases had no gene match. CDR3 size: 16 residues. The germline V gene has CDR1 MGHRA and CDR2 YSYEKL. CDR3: CASSHQGLAGDNEQFF. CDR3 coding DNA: TGCGCCAGCAGCCACCAGGGACTAGCGGGGGACAATGAGCAGTTCTTC.

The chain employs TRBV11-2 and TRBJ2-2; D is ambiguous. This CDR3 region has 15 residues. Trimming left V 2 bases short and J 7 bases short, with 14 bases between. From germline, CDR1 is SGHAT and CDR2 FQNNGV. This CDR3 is CASSLIGLLGGELFF. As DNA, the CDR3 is TGTGCCAGCAGCTTAATCGGCCTCTTGGGCGGGGAGCTGTTTTTT.

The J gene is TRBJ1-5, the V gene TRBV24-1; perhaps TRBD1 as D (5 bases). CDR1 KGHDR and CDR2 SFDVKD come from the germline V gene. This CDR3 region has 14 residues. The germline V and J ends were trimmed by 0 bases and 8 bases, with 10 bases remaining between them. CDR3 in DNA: TGTGCCACCAGTGATTTGGGGACGGACGAGCCCCAGCATTTT. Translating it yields CATSDLGTDEPQHF.

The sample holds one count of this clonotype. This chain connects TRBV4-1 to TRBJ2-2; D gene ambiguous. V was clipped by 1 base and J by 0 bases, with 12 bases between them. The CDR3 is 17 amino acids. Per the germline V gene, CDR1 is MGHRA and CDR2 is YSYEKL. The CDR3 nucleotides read TGCGCCAGCAGCCAAGCCACCGGAAGCGCGAACACCGGGGAGCTGTTTTTT. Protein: CASSQATGSANTGELFF.

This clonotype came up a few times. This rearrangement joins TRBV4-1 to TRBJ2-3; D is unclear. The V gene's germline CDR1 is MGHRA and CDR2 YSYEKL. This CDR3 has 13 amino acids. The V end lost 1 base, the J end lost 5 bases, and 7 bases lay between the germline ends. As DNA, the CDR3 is TGCGCCAGCAGCCAAGGGCATGGAGATACGCAGTATTTT. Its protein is CASSQGHGDTQYF.

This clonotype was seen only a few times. CDR3 coding DNA: TGCAGCGTTGAAGCCCCTGGAGGATCCTACGAGCAGTACTTC. Amino acid sequence: CSVEAPGGSYEQYF. The V and J genes are TRBV29-1 and TRBJ2-7, with a possible D match to TRBD2 (5 bases). This CDR3 has 14 residues. V was trimmed by 1 base and J by 1 base, leaving 11 bases between them. Looked up from germline, CDR1 is SQVTM and CDR2 is ANQGSEA.